This T cell receptor beta chain was captured by sequencing in a study of shared clonotypes between healthy human individuals. Turning to the study itself: The donors, two women and a few men, were aged 18 to 49.

The V gene end was trimmed by 4 bases and the J gene end by 4 bases; junction bases not matched to a gene: 6. The length of the CDR3 is 15 residues. Germline-derived CDR1 and CDR2 are SGHNT and YYREEE (reference sequence). Adults of Caucasian background living in Nashville, Tennessee made up all donors. Splitting of each subset's genomic DNA was done evenly across several immunoSEQ plates. The protocol was immunoSEQ multiplex PCR, while the TCRdb copy is restricted to in-frame clones and leaves out a portion. The table has 450,000 to 500,000 clones, less than 80% seen once. V usage is TRBV5-4 and J usage is TRBJ2-2, with TRBD1 matching 8 bases. Sequenced sample: PBMCs. The receptor comes from a woman between 40 and 55 years old in good health. Some clones in this sample may be carry-over from other donors' samples. CDR3 DNA sequence: TGTGCCAGCAGCCCCCAGGGGGCCGGCACCGGGGAGCTGTTTTTT. This gives the protein CASSPQGAGTGELFF. Full variable domain (outside the CDR3, taken from reference TRBV5-4 and TRBJ2-2): ETGVTQSPTHLIKTRGQQVTLRCSSQSGHNTVSWYQQALGQGPQFIFQYYREEENGRGNFPPRFSGLQFPNYSSELNVNALELDDSALYLCASSPQGAGTGELFFGEGSRLTVL.